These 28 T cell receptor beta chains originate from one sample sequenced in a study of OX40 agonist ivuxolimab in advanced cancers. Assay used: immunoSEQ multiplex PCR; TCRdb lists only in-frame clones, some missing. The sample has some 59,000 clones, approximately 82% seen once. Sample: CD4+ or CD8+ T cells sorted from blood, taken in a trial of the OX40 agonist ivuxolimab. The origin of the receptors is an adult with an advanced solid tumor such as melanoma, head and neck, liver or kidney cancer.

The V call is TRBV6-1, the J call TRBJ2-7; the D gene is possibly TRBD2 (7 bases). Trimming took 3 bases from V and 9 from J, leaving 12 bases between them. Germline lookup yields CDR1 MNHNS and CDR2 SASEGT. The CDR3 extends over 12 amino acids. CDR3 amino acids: CASSEGGRWQYF. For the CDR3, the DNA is TGTGCCAGCAGTGAGGGGGGGCGGTGGCAGTACTTC.

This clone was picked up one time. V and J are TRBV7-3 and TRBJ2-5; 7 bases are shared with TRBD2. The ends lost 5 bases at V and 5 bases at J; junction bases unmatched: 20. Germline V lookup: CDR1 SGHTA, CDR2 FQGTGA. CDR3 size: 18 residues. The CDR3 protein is CASSIRALRSGDSETQYF. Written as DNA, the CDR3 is TGTGCCAGCAGCATAAGGGCCCTAAGAAGCGGGGATTCGGAGACCCAGTACTTC.

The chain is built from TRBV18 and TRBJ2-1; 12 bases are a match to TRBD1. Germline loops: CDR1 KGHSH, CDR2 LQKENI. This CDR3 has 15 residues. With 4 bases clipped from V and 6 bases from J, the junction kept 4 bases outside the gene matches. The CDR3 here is CASSHPGQGANEQFF. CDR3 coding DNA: TGTGCCAGCTCACACCCGGGACAGGGGGCCAATGAGCAGTTCTTC.

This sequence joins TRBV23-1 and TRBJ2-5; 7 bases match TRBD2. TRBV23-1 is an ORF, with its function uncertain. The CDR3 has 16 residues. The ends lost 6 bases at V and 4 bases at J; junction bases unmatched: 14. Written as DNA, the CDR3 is TGCGCCAGCAGCCAAGATACATCGGGGGGAGGAGAGACCCAGTACTTC. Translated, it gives CASSQDTSGGGETQYF.

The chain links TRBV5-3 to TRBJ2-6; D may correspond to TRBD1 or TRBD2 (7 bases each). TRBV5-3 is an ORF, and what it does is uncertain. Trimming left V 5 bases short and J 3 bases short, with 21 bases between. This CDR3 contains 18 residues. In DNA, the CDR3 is TGTGCCAGAAGTTTCGACAGGGAGGGTTCCCATGGGGCCAACGTCCTGACTTTC. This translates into CARSFDREGSHGANVLTF.

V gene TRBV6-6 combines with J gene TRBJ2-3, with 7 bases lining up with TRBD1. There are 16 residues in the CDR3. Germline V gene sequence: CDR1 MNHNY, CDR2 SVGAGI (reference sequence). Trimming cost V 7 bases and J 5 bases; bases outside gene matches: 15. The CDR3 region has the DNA TGTGCCAGCAAAAACACAGGGGCCGGGGCCGGAGATACGCAGTATTTT. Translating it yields CASKNTGAGAGDTQYF.

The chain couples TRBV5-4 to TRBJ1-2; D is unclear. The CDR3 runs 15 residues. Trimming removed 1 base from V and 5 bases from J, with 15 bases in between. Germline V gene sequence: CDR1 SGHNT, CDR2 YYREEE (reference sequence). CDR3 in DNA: TGTGCCAGCAGCTTGCCCAACCCTAGCCCTTATGGCTACACCTTC. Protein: CASSLPNPSPYGYTF.

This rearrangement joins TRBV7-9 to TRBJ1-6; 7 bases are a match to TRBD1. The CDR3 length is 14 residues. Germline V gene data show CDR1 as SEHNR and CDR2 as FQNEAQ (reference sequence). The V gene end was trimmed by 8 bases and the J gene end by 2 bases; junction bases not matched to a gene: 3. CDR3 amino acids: CASSQGAYNSPLHF. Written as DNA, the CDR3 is TGTGCCAGCTCCCAGGGGGCCTATAATTCACCCCTCCACTTT.

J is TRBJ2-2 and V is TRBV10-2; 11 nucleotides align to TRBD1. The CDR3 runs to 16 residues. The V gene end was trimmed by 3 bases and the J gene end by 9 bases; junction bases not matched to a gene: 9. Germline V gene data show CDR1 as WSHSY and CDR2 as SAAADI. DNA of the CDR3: TGCGCCAGCAGTGATGGACAGGGGGCGCCGGGCCGGGAGCTGTTTTTT. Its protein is CASSDGQGAPGRELFF.

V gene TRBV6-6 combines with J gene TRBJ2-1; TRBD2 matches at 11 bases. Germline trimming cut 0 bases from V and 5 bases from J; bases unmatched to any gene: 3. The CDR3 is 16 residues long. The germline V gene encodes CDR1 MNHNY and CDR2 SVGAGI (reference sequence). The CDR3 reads CASSYSSSGGNNEQFF. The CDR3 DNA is TGTGCCAGCAGTTACTCTTCTAGCGGGGGGAACAATGAGCAGTTCTTC.

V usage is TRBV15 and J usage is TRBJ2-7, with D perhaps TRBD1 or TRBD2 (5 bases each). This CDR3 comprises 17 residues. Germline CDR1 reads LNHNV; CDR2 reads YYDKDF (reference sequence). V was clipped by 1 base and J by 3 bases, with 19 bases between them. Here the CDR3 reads CATSRARGVLVYYEQYF. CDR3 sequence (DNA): TGTGCCACCAGCAGAGCCCGGGGCGTCCTCGTTTACTACGAGCAGTACTTC.

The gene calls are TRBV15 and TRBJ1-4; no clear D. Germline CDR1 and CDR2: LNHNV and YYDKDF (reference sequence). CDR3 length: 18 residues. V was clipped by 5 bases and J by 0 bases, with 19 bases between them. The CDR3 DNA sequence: TGTGCCACCAGCTTTTCGGGAGTCTGGGTTGCAACTAATGAAAAACTGTTTTTT. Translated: CATSFSGVWVATNEKLFF.

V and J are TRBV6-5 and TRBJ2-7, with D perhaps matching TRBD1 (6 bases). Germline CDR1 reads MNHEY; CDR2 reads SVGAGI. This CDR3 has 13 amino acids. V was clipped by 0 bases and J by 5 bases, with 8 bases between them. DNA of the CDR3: TGTGCCAGCAGTTACTCCGGGGACAACGAGCAGTACTTC. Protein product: CASSYSGDNEQYF.

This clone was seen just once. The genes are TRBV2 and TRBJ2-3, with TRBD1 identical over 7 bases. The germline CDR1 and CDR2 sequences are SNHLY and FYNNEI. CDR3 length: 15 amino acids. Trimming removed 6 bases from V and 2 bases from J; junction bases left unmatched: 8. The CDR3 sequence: CASRQGDSHTDTQYF. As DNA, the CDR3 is TGTGCCAGCAGGCAGGGGGACAGCCACACAGATACGCAGTATTTT.

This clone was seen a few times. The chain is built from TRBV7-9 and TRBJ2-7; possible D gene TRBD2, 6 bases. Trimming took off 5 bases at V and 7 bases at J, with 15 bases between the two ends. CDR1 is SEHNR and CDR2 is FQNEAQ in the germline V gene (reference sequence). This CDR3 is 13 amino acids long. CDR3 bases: TGTGCCAGCAGCATAGGCGGGGCTTGGGAGCAGTACTTC. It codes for CASSIGGAWEQYF.

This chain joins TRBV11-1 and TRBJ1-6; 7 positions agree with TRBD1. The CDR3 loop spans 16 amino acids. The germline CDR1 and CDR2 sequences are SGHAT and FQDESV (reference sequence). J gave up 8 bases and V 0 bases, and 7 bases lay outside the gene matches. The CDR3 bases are TGTGCCAGCAGCTTAGCGCGACAGGGCGGTGATTCACCCCTCCACTTT. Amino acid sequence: CASSLARQGGDSPLHF.

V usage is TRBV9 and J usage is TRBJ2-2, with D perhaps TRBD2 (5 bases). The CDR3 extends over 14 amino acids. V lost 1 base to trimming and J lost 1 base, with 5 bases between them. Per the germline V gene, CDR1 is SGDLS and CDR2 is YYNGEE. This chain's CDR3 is CASSVSGNTGELFF. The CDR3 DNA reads TGTGCCAGCAGCGTAAGCGGGAACACCGGGGAGCTGTTTTTT.

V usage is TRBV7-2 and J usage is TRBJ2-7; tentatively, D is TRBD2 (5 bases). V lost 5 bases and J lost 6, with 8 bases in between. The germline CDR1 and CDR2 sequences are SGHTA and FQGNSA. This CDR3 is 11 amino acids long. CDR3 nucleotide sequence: TGTGCCAGCAGCGCTGCGGGCGAGCAGTACTTC. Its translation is CASSAAGEQYF.

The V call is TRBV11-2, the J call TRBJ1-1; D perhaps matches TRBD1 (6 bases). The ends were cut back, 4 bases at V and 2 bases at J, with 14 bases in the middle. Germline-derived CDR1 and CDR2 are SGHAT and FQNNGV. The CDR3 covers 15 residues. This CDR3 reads CASSSTGIRNTEAFF. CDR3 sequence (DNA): TGTGCCAGCAGCTCTACAGGGATTCGCAACACTGAAGCTTTCTTT.

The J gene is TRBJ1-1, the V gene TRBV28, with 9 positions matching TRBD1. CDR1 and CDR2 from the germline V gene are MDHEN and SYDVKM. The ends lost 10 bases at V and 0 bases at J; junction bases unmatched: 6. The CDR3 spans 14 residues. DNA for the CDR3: TGTGCCACCTCGACAGGGGGTCTGAACACTGAAGCTTTCTTT. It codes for CATSTGGLNTEAFF.

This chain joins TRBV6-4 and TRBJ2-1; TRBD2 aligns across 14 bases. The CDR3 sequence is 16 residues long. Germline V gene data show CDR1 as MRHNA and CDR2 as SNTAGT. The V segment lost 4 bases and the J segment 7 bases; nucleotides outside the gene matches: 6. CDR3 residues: CASSVGLAGGSNEQFF. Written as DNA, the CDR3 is TGTGCCAGCAGTGTAGGACTAGCGGGGGGCTCAAATGAGCAGTTCTTC.

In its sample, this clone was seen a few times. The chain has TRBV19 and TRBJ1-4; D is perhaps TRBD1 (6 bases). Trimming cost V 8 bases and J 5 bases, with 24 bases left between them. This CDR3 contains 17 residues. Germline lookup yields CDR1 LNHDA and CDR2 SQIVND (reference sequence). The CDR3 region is CASEPDSNGRGNEKLFF. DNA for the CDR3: TGTGCCAGTGAACCGGACAGTAATGGCCGAGGAAATGAAAAACTGTTTTTT.

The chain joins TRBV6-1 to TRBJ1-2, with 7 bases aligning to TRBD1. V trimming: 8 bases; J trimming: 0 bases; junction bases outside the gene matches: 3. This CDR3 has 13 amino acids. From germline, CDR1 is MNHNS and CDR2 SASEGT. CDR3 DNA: TGTGCCAGCCACACAGGGGCTAACTATGGCTACACCTTC. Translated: CASHTGANYGYTF.

The CDR3 loop is CASSYEGSGMAGYTF. Written as DNA, the CDR3 is TGTGCCAGCAGTTACGAGGGATCGGGGATGGCTGGCTACACCTTC. This chain links TRBV6-6 with TRBJ1-2; no reliable D call. Trimming removed 2 bases from V and 7 bases from J, with 17 bases in between. Per germline, CDR1 MNHNY and CDR2 SVGAGI (reference sequence). The CDR3 runs to 15 residues.

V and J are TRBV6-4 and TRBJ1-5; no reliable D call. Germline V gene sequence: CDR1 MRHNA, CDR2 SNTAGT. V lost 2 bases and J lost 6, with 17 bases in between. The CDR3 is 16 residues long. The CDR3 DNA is TGTGCCAGCAGTGACCAAATCGGAAGGACTGTTCAGCCCCAGCATTTT. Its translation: CASSDQIGRTVQPQHF.

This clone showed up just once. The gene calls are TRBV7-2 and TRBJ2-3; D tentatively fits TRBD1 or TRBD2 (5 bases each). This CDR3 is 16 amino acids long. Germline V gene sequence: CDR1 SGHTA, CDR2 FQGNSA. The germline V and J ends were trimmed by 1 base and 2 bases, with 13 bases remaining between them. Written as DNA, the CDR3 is TGTGCCAGCAGCTTAGACCCAGGGACCCTCACAGATACGCAGTATTTT. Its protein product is CASSLDPGTLTDTQYF. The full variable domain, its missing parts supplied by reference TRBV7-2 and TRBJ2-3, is GAGVSQSPSNKVTEKGKDVELRCDPISGHTALYWYRQSLGQGLEFLIYFQGNSAPDKSGLPSDRFSAERTGGSVSTLTIQRTQQEDSAVYLCASSLDPGTLTDTQYFGPGTRLTVL.

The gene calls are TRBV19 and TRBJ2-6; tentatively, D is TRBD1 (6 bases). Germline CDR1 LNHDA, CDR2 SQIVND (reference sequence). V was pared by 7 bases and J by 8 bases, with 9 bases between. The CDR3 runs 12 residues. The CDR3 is CASTQGSNVLTF. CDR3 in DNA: TGTGCCAGTACCCAGGGGTCCAACGTCCTGACTTTC.

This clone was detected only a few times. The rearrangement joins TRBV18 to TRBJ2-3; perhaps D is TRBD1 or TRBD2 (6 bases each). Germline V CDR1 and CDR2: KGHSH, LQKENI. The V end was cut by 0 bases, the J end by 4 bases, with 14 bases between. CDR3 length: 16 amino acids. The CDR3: CASSPPGYREADTQYF. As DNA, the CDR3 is TGTGCCAGCTCACCACCCGGTTACAGGGAGGCAGATACGCAGTATTTT.